This TCR beta chain was retrieved from a study of regulatory T cells in long-lasting Graves disease. Described time point: persistent/refractory GD, antithyroid drugs over 5 years with positive TRAb. Scientists built the TCR library using RNA that was extracted from PBMCs. CDR3-region Arm-PCR and iRepertoire HTBI primers produced the TCR beta libraries. In TCRdb, the multiplex PCR reads were re-called with MiXCR into one record per CDR3 protein. The sample has 650,000 to 700,000 distinct CDR3 sequences; about 30% are singletons. Between the trimmed V and J ends, which lost 10 bases and 8 bases, there was a span of 20 bases. There are 13 residues in the CDR3. The V gene's germline CDR1 is MDHEN and CDR2 SYDVKM.

The sequence was collected from a female donor with Graves disease. Sequenced here: peripheral blood mononuclear cells (PBMCs), sampled when the disease was refractory, from a patient treated with antithyroid drugs. This chain connects TRBV28 to TRBJ1-2, with TRBD1 as a possible D gene (5 bases). In DNA form, the CDR3 reads TGTGCCACCAAAGTTGGGACGTTCGGAGGCTACACCTTC. This codes for CATKVGTFGGYTF.